A selection of T cell receptor beta chains follows, all from one sample in a study of T cells in localized non-small cell lung cancer. This table comes from immunoSEQ multiplex PCR, and its TCRdb copy is limited to in-frame clones, with some not included. The sample has fewer than 4,500 clones; 29% are singletons. The sequences come from lung tumor tissue, collected before any cancer treatment. The origin of the receptors is a female donor older than 55 with stage I lung adenocarcinoma. Each CDR3 is given with its conserved first and last residue. Each record gives: clone size, J gene, D gene, V gene, CDR3 protein, CDR3 DNA. The D gene is left open where the match is weak. Clone size appears in some rows only: once, few, many, or a class for an expanded clone.

size: few
J: TRBJ2-7
D: .
V: TRBV6-8
CDR3: CASRTGRESYEQYF
DNA: TGTGCCAGCAGGACAGGGAGGGAATCCTACGAGCAGTACTTC

size: .
J: TRBJ1-2
D: TRBD1
V: TRBV29-1
CDR3: CSARTGANYGYTF
DNA: TGCAGCGCCCGGACAGGTGCCAACTATGGCTACACCTTC

size: large
J: TRBJ1-1
D: .
V: TRBV19
CDR3: CASSYTLNTEAFF
DNA: TGTGCCAGTAGTTACACCCTCAACACTGAAGCTTTCTTT